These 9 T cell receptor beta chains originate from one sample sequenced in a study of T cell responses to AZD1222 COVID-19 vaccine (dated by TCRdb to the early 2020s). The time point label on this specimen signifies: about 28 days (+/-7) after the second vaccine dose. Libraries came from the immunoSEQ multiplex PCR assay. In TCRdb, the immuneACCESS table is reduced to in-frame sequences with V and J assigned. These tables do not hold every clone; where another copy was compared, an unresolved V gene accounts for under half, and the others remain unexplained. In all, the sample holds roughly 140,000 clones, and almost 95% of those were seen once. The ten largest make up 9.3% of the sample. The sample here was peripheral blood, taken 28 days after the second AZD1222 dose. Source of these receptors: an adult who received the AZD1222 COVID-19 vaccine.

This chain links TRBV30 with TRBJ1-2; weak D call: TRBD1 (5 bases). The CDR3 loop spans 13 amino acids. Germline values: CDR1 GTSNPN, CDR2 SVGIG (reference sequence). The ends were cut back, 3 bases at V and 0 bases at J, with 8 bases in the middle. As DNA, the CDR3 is TGTGCCTGGAGCCCGGGACCTAACTATGGCTACACCTTC. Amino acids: CAWSPGPNYGYTF.

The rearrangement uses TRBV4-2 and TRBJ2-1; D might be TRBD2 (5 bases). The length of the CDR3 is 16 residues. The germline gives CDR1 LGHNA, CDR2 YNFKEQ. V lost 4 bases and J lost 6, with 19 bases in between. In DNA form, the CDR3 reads TGTGCCAGCAGCCCTAAAGACTATACCCTTAGCAATGAGCAGTTCTTC. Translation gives CASSPKDYTLSNEQFF.

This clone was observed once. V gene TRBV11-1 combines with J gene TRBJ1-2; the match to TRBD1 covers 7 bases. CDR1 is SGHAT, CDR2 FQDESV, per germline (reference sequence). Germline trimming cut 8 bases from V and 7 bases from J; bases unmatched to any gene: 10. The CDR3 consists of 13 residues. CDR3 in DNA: TGTGCCAGCGCCCGCGAGGGGGCGGGTGGCTACACCTTC. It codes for CASAREGAGGYTF.

CDR3: CASRTLGGTEAFF. CDR3 coding DNA: TGTGCCAGCCGTACCTTAGGGGGGACTGAAGCTTTCTTT. The chain joins TRBV6-5 to TRBJ1-1; D might be TRBD1 (6 bases). This CDR3 has 13 residues. Trimming took 8 bases from V and 5 from J, leaving 15 bases between them. Germline values: CDR1 MNHEY, CDR2 SVGAGI.

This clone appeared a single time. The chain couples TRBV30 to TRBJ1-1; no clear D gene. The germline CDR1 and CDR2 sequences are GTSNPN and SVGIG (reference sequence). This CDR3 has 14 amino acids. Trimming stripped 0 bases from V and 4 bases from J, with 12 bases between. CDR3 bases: TGTGCCTGGAGTGTACAAGGGCTGGTCACTGAAGCTTTCTTT. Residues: CAWSVQGLVTEAFF.

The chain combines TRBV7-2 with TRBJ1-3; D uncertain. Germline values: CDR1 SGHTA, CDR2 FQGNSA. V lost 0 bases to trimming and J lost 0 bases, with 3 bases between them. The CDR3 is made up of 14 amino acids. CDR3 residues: CASSLADSGNTIYF. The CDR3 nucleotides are TGTGCCAGCAGCTTAGCAGACTCTGGAAACACCATATATTTT.

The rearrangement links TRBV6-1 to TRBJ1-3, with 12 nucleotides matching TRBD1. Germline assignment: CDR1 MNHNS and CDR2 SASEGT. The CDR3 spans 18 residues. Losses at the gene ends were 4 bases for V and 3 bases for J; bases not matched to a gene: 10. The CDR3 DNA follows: TGTGCCAGCAGTGTTTCCGGGACAGGGGGCTCTGGTGGAAACACCATATATTTT. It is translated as CASSVSGTGGSGGNTIYF.

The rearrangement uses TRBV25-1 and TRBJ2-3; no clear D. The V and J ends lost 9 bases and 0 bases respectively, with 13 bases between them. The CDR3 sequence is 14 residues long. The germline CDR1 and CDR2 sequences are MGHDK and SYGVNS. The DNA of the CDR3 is TGTGCCAGTTCGACCCCGTTAAGCACAGATACGCAGTATTTT. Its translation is CASSTPLSTDTQYF.

CDR3 sequence (DNA): TGTGCCTGGAGTGTCGATGGAAACACCATATATTTT. Its translation: CAWSVDGNTIYF. The V and J genes are TRBV30 and TRBJ1-3; D is uncertain. This CDR3 is 12 amino acids long. CDR1 and CDR2 (germline): GTSNPN, SVGIG (reference sequence). Trimming took 0 bases from V and 3 from J, leaving 3 bases between them.